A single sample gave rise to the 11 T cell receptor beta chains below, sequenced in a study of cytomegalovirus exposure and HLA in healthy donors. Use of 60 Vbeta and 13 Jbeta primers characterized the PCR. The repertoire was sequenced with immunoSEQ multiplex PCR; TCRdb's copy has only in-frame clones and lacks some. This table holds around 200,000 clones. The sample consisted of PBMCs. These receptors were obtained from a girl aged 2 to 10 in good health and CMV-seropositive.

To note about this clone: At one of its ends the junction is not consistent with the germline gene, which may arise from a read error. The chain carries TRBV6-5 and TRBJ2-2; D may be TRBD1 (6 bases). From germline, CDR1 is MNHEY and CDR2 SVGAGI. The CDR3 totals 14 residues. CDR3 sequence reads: CASSYPGHHRGAVF. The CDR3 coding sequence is TGTGCCAGCAGTTACCCGGGACATCACCGGGGAGCTGTTTTT.

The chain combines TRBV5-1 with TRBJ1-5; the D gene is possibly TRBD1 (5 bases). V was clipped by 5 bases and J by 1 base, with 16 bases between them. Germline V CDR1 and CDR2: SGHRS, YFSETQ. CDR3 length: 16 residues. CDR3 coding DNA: TGCGCCAGCAGAGCCGGTGGGGCTCGGAGCAATCAGCCCCAGCATTTT. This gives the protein CASRAGGARSNQPQHF.

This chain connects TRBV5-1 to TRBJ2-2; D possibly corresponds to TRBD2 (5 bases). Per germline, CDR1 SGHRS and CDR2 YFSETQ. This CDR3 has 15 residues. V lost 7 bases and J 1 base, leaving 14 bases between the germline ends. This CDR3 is CASDNLGGNTGELFF. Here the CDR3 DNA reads TGCGCCAGCGATAACTTAGGAGGGAACACCGGGGAGCTGTTTTTT.

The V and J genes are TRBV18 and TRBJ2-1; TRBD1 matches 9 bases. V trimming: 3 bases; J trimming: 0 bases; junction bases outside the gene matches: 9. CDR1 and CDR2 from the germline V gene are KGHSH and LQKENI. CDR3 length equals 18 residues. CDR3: CASSPSTGGLGSYNEQFF. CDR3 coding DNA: TGTGCCAGCTCACCTTCAACAGGGGGCTTGGGCTCCTACAATGAGCAGTTCTTC.

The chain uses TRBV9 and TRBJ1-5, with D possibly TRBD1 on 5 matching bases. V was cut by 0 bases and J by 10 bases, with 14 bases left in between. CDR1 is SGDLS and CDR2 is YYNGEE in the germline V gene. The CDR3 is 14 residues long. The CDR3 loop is CASSVGGGLHPQHF. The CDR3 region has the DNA TGTGCCAGCAGCGTAGGGGGGGGGTTGCACCCCCAGCATTTT.

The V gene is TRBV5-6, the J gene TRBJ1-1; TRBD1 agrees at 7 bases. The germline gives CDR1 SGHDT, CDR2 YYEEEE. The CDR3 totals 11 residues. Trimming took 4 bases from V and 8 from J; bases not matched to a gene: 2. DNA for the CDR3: TGTGCCAGCAGCCGGGGACAGGAAGCTTTCTTT. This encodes CASSRGQEAFF.

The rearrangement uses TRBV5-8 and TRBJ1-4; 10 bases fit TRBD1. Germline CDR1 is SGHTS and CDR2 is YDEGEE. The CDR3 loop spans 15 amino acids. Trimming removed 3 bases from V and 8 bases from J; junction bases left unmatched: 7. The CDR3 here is CASSWGQGREEKLFF. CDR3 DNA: TGTGCCAGCAGCTGGGGACAGGGGAGAGAGGAAAAACTGTTTTTT. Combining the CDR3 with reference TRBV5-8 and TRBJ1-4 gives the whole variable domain EAGVTQSPTHLIKTRGQQATLRCSPISGHTSVYWYQQALGLGLQFLLWYDEGEERNRGNFPPRFSGRQFPNYSSELNVNALELEDSALYLCASSWGQGREEKLFFGSGTQLSVL.

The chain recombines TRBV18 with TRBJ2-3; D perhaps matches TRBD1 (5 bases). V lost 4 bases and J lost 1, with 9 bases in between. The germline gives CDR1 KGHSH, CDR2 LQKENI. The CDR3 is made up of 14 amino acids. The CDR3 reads CASSLEQGTDTQYF. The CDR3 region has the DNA TGTGCCAGCTCACTCGAACAGGGCACAGATACGCAGTATTTT.

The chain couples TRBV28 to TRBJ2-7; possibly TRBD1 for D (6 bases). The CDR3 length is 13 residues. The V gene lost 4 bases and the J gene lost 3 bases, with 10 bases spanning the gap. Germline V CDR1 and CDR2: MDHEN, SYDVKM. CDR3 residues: CASSWTDLYEQYF. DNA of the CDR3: TGTGCCAGCAGTTGGACAGACCTCTACGAGCAGTACTTC.

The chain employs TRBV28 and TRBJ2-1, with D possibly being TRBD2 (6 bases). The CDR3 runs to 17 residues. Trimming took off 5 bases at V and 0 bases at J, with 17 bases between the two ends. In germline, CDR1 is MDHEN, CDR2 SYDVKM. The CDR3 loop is CASSTPPERVSYNEQFF. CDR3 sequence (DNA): TGTGCCAGCAGTACCCCCCCCGAGCGGGTCTCCTACAATGAGCAGTTCTTC.

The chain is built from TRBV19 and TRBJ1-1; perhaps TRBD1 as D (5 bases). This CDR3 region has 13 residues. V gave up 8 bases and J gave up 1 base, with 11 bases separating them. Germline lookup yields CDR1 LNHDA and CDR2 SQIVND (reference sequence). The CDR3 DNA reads TGTGCCAGTGCGGGGGGTTCGAACACTGAAGCTTTCTTT. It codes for CASAGGSNTEAFF. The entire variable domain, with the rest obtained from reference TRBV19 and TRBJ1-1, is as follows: DGGITQSPKYLFRKEGQNVTLSCEQNLNHDAMYWYRQDPGQGLRLIYYSQIVNDFQKGDIAEGYSVSREKKESFPLTVTSAQKNPTAFYLCASAGGSNTEAFFGQGTRLTVV.